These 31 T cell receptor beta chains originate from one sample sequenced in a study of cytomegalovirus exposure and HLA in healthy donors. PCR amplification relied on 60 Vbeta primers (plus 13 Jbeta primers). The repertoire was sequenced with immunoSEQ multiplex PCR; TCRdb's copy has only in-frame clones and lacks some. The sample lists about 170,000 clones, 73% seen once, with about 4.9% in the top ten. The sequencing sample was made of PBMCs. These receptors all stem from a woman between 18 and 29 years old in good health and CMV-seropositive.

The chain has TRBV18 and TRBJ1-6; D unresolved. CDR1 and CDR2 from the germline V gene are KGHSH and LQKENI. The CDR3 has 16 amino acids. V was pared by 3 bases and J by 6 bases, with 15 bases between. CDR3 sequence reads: CASSPRETHVNSPLHF. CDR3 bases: TGTGCCAGCTCACCCCGAGAGACTCATGTTAATTCACCCCTCCACTTT.

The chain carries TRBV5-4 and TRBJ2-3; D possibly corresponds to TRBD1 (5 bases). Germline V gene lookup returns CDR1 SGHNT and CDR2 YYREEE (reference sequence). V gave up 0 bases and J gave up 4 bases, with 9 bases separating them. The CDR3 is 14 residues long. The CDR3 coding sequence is TGTGCCAGCAGCTTGGACCAAGGGGCAGATACGCAGTATTTT. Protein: CASSLDQGADTQYF. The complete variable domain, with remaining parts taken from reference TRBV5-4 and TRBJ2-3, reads ETGVTQSPTHLIKTRGQQVTLRCSSQSGHNTVSWYQQALGQGPQFIFQYYREEENGRGNFPPRFSGLQFPNYSSELNVNALELDDSALYLCASSLDQGADTQYFGPGTRLTVL.

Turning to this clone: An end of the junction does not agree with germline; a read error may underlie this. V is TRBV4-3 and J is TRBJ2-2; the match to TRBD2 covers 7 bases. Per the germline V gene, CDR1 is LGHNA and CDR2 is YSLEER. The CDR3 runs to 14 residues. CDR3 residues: CASSPRGVTGEPFF. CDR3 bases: TGCGCCAGCAGTCCCCGGGGGGTAACCGGGGAGCCGTTTTTT.

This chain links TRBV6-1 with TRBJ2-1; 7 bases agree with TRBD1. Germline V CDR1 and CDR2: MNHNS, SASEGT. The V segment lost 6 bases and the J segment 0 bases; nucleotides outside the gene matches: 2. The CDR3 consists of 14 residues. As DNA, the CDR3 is TGTGCCAGCAGGGCAGGGGGCTCCTACAATGAGCAGTTCTTC. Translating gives CASRAGGSYNEQFF.

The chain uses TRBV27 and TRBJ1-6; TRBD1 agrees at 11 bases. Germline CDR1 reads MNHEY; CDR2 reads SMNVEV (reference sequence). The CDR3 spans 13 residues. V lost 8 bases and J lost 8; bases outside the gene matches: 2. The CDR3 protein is CASSGQGDSPLHF. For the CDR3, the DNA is TGTGCCAGCTCGGGACAGGGGGATTCACCCCTCCACTTT.

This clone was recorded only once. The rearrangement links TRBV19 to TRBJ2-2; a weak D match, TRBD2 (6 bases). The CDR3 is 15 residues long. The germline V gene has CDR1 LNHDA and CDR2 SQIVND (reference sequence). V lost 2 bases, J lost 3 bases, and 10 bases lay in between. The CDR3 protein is CASSISEGDTGELFF. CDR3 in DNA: TGTGCCAGTAGTATATCGGAGGGAGACACCGGGGAGCTGTTTTTT.

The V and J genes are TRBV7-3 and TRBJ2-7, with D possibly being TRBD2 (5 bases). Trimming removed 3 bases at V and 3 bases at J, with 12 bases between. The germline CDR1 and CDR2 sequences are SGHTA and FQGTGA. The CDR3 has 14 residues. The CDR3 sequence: CASSLRAGDYEQYF. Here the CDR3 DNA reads TGTGCCAGCAGCTTGAGGGCAGGTGACTACGAGCAGTACTTC. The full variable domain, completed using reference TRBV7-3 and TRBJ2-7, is GAGVSQTPSNKVTEKGKYVELRCDPISGHTALYWYRQSLGQGPEFLIYFQGTGAADDSGLPNDRFFAVRPEGSVSTLKIQRTERGDSAVYLCASSLRAGDYEQYFGPGTRLTVT.

The CDR3 DNA reads as TGTGCCAGCAGTGCAACCAGGGGGCGCGCCGGCTACACCTTC. Translated, it gives CASSATRGRAGYTF. This chain uses TRBV6-1 with TRBJ1-2, with 8 bases aligning to TRBD1. Germline CDR1 and CDR2: MNHNS and SASEGT. The V and J ends lost 4 bases and 8 bases, in that order; junction bases with no gene match: 9. There are 14 residues in the CDR3.

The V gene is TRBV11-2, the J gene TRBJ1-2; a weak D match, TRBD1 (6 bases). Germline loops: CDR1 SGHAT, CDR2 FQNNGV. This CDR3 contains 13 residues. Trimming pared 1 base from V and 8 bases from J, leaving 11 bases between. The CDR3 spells CASSLARGEGYTF. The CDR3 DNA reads TGTGCCAGCAGCTTAGCCAGGGGAGAGGGCTACACCTTC.

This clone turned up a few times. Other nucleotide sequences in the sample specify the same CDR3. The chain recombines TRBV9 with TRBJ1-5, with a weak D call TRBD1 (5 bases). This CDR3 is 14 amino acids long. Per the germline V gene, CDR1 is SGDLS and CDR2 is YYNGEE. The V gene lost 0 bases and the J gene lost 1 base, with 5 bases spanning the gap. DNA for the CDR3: TGTGCCAGCAGCGTAGAGGGGAGCAATCAGCCCCAGCATTTT. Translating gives CASSVEGSNQPQHF.

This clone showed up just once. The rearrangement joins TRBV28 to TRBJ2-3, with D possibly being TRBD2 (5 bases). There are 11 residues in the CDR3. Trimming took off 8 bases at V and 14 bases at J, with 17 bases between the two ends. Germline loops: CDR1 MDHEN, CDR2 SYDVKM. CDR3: CASGSGSRSYF. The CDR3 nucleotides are TGTGCCAGCGGCTCGGGATCTCGCTCGTATTTT. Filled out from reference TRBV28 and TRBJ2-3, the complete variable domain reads DVKVTQSSRYLVKRTGEKVFLECVQDMDHENMFWYRQDPGLGLRLIYFSYDVKMKEKGDIPEGYSVSREKKERFSLILESASTNQTSMYLCASGSGSRSYFGPGTRLTVL.

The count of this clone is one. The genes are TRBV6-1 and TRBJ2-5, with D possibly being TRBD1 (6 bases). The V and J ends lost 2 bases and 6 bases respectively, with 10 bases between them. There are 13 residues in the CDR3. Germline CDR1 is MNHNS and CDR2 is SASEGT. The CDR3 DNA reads TGTGCCAGCAGTGAACTACAGGGACAGACCCAGTACTTC. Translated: CASSELQGQTQYF.

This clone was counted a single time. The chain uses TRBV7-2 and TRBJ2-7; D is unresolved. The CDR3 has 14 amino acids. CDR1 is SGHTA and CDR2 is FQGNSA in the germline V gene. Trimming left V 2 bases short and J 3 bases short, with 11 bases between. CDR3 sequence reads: CASSLKVRDYEQYF. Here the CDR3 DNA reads TGTGCCAGCAGCTTAAAAGTAAGAGACTACGAGCAGTACTTC.

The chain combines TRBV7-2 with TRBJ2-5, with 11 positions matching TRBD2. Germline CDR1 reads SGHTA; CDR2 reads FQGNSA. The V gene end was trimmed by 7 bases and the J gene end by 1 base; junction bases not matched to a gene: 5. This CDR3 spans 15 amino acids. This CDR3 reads CASNLAGGLQETQYF. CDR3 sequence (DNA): TGTGCCAGCAACCTAGCGGGGGGACTCCAAGAGACCCAGTACTTC.

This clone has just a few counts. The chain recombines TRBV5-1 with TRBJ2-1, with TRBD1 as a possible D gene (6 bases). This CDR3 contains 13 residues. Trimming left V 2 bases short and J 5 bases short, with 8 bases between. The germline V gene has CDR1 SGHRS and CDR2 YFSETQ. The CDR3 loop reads CASSFDRNNEQFF. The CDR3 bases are TGCGCCAGCAGCTTCGACAGGAACAATGAGCAGTTCTTC.

The DNA for the CDR3 is TGTGCCAGGACACGAATTTACGAGCTGAGAGCCAAAAACATTCAGTACTTC. As protein: CARTRIYELRAKNIQYF. The gene calls are TRBV6-4 and TRBJ2-4; D gene unclear. The CDR3 runs 17 residues. V dropped 9 bases and J dropped 0 bases, with 21 bases sitting between them. Germline CDR1 is MRHNA and CDR2 is SNTAGT.

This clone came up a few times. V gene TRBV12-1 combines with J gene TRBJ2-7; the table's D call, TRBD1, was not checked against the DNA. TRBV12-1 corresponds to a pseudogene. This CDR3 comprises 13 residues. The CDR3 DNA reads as TGTGCCAGCAGCTTTGGGGGACATTACGAGCAGTACTTC. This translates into CASSFGGHYEQYF.

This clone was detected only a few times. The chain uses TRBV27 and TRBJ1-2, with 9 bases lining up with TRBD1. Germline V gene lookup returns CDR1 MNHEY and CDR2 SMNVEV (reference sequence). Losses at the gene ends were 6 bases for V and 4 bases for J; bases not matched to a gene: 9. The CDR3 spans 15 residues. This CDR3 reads CASSLQGAPPYGYTF. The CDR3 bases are TGTGCCAGCAGCCTACAGGGGGCCCCACCCTATGGCTACACCTTC.

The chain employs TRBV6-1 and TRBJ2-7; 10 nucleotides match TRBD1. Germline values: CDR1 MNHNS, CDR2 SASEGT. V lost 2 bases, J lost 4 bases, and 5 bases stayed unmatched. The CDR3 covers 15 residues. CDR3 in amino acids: CASSEPTGGSYEQYF. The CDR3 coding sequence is TGTGCCAGCAGTGAACCGACAGGGGGCAGTTACGAGCAGTACTTC.

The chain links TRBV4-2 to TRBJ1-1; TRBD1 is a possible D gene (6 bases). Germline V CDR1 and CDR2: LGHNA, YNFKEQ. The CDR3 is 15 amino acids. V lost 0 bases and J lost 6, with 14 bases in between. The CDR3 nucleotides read TGTGCCAGCAGCCAAGATCGGGGGGGCTCTTCTGAAGCTTTCTTT. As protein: CASSQDRGGSSEAFF.

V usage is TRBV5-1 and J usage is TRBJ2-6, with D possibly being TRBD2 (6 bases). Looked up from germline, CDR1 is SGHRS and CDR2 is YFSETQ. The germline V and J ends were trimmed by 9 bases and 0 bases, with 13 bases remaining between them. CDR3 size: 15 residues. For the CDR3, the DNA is TGCGCCACCCGCGGGGAAGACTCTGGGGCCAACGTCCTGACTTTC. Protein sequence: CATRGEDSGANVLTF.

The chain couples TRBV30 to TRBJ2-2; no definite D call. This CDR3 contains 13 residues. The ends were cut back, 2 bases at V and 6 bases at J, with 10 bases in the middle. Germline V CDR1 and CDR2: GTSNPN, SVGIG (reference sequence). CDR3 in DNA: TGTGCCTGGAGTCCTCTCGGGTCCGGGGAGCTGTTTTTT. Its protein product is CAWSPLGSGELFF.

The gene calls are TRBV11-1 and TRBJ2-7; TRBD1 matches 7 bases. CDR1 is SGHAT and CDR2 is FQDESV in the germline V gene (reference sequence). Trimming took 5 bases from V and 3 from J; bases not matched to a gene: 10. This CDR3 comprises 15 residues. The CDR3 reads CASSPWTGEYYEQYF. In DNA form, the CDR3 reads TGTGCCAGCAGCCCCTGGACAGGAGAATACTACGAGCAGTACTTC.

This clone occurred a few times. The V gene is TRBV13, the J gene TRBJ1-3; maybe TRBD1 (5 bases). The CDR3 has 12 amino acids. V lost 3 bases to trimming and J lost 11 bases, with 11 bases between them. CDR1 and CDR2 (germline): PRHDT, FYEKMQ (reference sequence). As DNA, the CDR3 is TGTGCCAGCAGCTTGGGGCCTAGTGCCATATATTTT. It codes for CASSLGPSAIYF.

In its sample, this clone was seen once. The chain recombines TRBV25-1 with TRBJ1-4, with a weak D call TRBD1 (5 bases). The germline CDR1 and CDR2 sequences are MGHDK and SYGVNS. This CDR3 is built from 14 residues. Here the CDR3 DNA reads TGTTCAGACAATTACATGGGGCACCGGGGGGAACTGTTTTTT. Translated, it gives CSDNYMGHRGELFF.

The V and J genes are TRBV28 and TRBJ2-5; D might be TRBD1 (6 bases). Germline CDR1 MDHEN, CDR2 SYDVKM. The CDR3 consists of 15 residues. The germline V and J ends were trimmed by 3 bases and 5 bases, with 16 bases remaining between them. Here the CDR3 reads CASSFIRGLGETQYF. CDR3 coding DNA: TGTGCCAGCAGTTTCATAAGGGGGTTGGGGGAGACCCAGTACTTC.

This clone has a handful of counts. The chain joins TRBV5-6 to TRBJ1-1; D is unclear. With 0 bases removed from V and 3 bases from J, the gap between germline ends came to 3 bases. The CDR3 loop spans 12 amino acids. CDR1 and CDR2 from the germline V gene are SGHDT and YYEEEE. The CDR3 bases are TGTGCCAGCAGCTTGGACTACACTGAAGCTTTCTTT. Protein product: CASSLDYTEAFF.

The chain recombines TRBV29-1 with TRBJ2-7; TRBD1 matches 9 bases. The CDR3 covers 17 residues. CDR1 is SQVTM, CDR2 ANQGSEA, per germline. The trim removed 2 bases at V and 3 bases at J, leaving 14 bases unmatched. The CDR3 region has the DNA TGCAGCGTTGAATCGGGACAGGGAACGTCCCCCTACTACGAGCAGTACTTC. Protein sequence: CSVESGQGTSPYYEQYF.

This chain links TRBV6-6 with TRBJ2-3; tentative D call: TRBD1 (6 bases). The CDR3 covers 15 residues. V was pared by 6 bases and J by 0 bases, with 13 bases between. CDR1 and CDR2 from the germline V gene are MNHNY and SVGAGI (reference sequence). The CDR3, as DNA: TGTGCCAGCAGGGTAGGGGGTAAGAGCACAGATACGCAGTATTTT. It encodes CASRVGGKSTDTQYF.

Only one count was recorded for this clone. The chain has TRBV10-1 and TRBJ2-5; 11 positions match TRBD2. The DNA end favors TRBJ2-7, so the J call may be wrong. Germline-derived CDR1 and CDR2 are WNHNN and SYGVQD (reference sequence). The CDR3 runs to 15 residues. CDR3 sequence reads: CASTGSSGGGYEQYF. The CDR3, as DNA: TGCGCCAGCACCGGAAGTAGCGGGGGGGGCTACGAGCAGTACTTC.

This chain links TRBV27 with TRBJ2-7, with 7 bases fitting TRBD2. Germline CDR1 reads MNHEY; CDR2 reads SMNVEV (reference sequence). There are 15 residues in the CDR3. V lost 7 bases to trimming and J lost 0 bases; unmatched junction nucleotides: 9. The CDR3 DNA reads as TGTGCCAGCATAGCCCCGAGCGGGGACTCCTACGAGCAGTACTTC. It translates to CASIAPSGDSYEQYF.